This T cell receptor (beta chain) is drawn from a study of T cell repertoires in cytomegalovirus infection. Study results and limitations: Cumulative frequency of public TCR beta families picked out carriers of CMV plus the relevant HLA.

A single record per CDR3 protein comes from TCRdb applying MiXCR to the reads. This table has approximately 160,000 distinct CDR3 sequences, approximately 17% appearing once. Remarks on this clonotype: What it binds is not known.

Germline values: CDR1 SGHVT, CDR2 SQSDAQ. V was cut by 0 bases and J by 1 base, with 19 bases left in between. The CDR3 is 20 residues long. This receptor was obtained from a human donor in good health (CMV status not recorded). Some clones in this sample may be carry-over from other donors' samples. V usage is TRBV7-4 and J usage is TRBJ2-6, with D possibly called TRBD1 or TRBD2 (5 bases each). Sequences were obtained from CD8+ T cells from PBMCs. The CDR3 here is CASSLAGTGSLKSGANVLTF. CDR3 sequence (DNA): TGTGCCAGCAGCTTAGCTGGGACGGGGAGCCTTAAATCTGGGGCCAACGTCCTGACTTTC. Combining the CDR3 with reference TRBV7-4 and TRBJ2-6 gives the whole variable domain GAGVSQSPRYKVAKRGRDVALRCDSISGHVTLYWYRQTLGQGSEVLTYSQSDAQRDKSGRPSGRFSAERPERSVSTLKIQRTEQGDSAVYLCASSLAGTGSLKSGANVLTFGAGSRLTVL.